One sample yielded the 23 T cell receptor beta chains listed below, sequenced in a study of T cells after posttransplantation cyclophosphamide. Control samples came 1 year after myeloablative marrow transplants with methotrexate plus calcineurin inhibitor. Sequencing was performed with immunoSEQ multiplex PCR; in TCRdb, only in-frame clones are kept and a portion is missing. The repertoire consists of fewer than 25,000 clones, with 80% to 90% occurring once and the leading ten covering around 8.2%. Sequencing was performed on PBMCs, taken after an allogeneic stem cell transplant with a calcineurin inhibitor and methotrexate. The receptors here all came from a female patient aged 50-59 years who received an allogeneic stem cell transplant from an unrelated donor, was CMV-positive, and had chronic GVHD only. Part of the T cells may come from the graft donor.

The V call is TRBV11-3, the J call TRBJ2-7, with 7 bases matching TRBD2. Trimming at V came to 6 bases and at J to 2 bases, leaving 4 bases not matched to a gene. The length of the CDR3 is 13 residues. Germline V gene data show CDR1 as SGHNT and CDR2 as YENEEA. Here the CDR3 reads CASSKTSTYEQYF. The CDR3 DNA reads TGTGCCAGCAGTAAGACTAGCACCTACGAGCAGTACTTC.

The rearrangement uses TRBV28 and TRBJ1-1; D not certain. V shed 0 bases and J shed 5 bases, with 10 bases lying between them. CDR1 MDHEN and CDR2 SYDVKM come from the germline V gene. This CDR3 contains 14 residues. The CDR3 nucleotides are TGTGCCAGCAGTTTATGGAGGGTAGAAACTGAAGCTTTCTTT. Its protein product is CASSLWRVETEAFF.

This clone came up a few times. The V call is TRBV30, the J call TRBJ1-5; D remains unclear. With 0 bases removed from V and 2 bases from J, the gap between germline ends came to 14 bases. CDR3 length: 16 residues. CDR1 and CDR2 (germline): GTSNPN, SVGIG (reference sequence). The CDR3 sequence: CAWSVREVVGNQPQHF. CDR3 DNA sequence: TGTGCCTGGAGTGTAAGGGAGGTAGTCGGCAATCAGCCCCAGCATTTT.

This clone appeared a single time. The chain recombines TRBV6-1 with TRBJ2-7; 7 nucleotides agree with TRBD2. Germline V gene sequence: CDR1 MNHNS, CDR2 SASEGT. J lost 3 bases, V lost 3 bases, and 11 bases had no gene match. The CDR3 is made up of 16 amino acids. The CDR3 region has the DNA TGTGCCAGCAGTGAGTTAAGGGCGGGAGTAGGCTACGAGCAGTACTTC. Protein: CASSELRAGVGYEQYF.

The J gene is TRBJ1-1, the V gene TRBV28; no clear D. V gave up 5 bases and J gave up 8 bases, with 15 bases separating them. The germline V gene has CDR1 MDHEN and CDR2 SYDVKM. The CDR3 spans 13 residues. CDR3 residues: CASSPYDPGEAFF. The CDR3 nucleotides are TGTGCCAGCAGTCCATACGACCCGGGGGAAGCTTTCTTT.

This rearrangement joins TRBV5-1 to TRBJ2-4, with a tentative D call TRBD1 (6 bases). The CDR3 runs to 15 residues. Trimming took 4 bases from V and 4 from J, leaving 15 bases between them. The V gene's germline CDR1 is SGHRS and CDR2 YFSETQ. The CDR3 bases are TGCGCCAGCAGCAATACAGGGAGTGAAAAAAACATTCAGTACTTC. This codes for CASSNTGSEKNIQYF.

The chain combines TRBV9 with TRBJ1-5; 7 positions match TRBD1. The junction had 5 bases not matched to a gene; V was cut back by 3 bases and J by 5 bases. Germline V gene sequence: CDR1 SGDLS, CDR2 YYNGEE. This CDR3 has 14 residues. This CDR3 is CASSAQGGHQPQHF. For the CDR3, the DNA is TGTGCCAGCAGCGCCCAGGGGGGTCATCAGCCCCAGCATTTT. The full variable domain, with the rest looked up from reference TRBV9 and TRBJ1-5, is DSGVTQTPKHLITATGQRVTLRCSPRSGDLSVYWYQQSLDQGLQFLIQYYNGEERAKGNILERFSAQQFPDLHSELNLSSLELGDSALYFCASSAQGGHQPQHFGDGTRLSIL.

This chain connects TRBV7-9 to TRBJ2-7, with D perhaps matching TRBD2 (6 bases). V was pared by 5 bases and J by 2 bases, with 16 bases between. This CDR3 is built from 15 residues. Germline loops: CDR1 SEHNR, CDR2 FQNEAQ (reference sequence). CDR3 sequence reads: CASSPPRGGAYEQYF. CDR3 DNA: TGTGCCAGCAGCCCCCCCCGCGGCGGGGCCTACGAGCAGTACTTC.

The chain links TRBV25-1 to TRBJ2-3, with 9 bases aligning to TRBD2. CDR3 length equals 14 residues. Germline V gene sequence: CDR1 MGHDK, CDR2 SYGVNS. With V trimmed by 1 base and J by 6 bases, 2 bases remained unmatched. DNA for the CDR3: TGTGCCAGCAGTGAATTGGCGGGAGGGGATACGCAGTATTTT. The encoded protein is CASSELAGGDTQYF.

This clone was recorded once. V usage is TRBV30 and J usage is TRBJ1-3; D is perhaps TRBD1 (6 bases). The CDR3 contains 14 residues. V was shortened by 3 bases and J by 0 bases, with 9 bases between the two germline ends. Germline-derived CDR1 and CDR2 are GTSNPN and SVGIG (reference sequence). The CDR3 sequence is CAWSPRGSGNTIYF. The CDR3 DNA follows: TGTGCCTGGAGCCCCAGGGGCTCTGGAAACACCATATATTTT.

This chain connects TRBV13 to TRBJ2-7; no definite D call. The V and J ends lost 5 bases and 1 base respectively, with 18 bases between them. The CDR3 has 16 residues. Germline CDR1 PRHDT, CDR2 FYEKMQ (reference sequence). The CDR3 DNA reads TGTGCCAGCAGCCCATCCCCCCCCTCGGTATCCTACGAGCAGTACTTC. Its protein product is CASSPSPPSVSYEQYF. Filled out from reference TRBV13 and TRBJ2-7, the complete variable domain reads AAGVIQSPRHLIKEKRETATLKCYPIPRHDTVYWYQQGPGQDPQFLISFYEKMQSDKGSIPDRFSAQQFSDYHSELNMSSLELGDSALYFCASSPSPPSVSYEQYFGPGTRLTVT.

The DNA of the CDR3 is TGTGCCACCGGGGGACTAGTCGGAGAGACCCAGTACTTC. Translation gives CATGGLVGETQYF. This chain joins TRBV19 and TRBJ2-5, with TRBD2 identical over 8 bases. V shed 10 bases, J shed 4 bases, and the junction held 8 bases outside the gene matches. The CDR3 loop spans 13 amino acids. Germline loops: CDR1 LNHDA, CDR2 SQIVND (reference sequence).

The genes are TRBV14 and TRBJ2-5; 9 nucleotides match TRBD1. Germline assignment: CDR1 SGHDN and CDR2 FVKESK. V gave up 4 bases and J gave up 4 bases; unmatched junction bases: 4. The CDR3 covers 14 residues. The chain's CDR3 is CASSPHRGLETQYF. The DNA of the CDR3 is TGTGCCAGCAGCCCTCACAGGGGGCTAGAGACCCAGTACTTC.

This clone was detected only a few times. This chain connects TRBV19 to TRBJ1-1; 9 nucleotides agree with TRBD1. The trim removed 11 bases at V and 11 bases at J, leaving 18 bases unmatched. The CDR3 has 14 residues. Germline V gene lookup returns CDR1 LNHDA and CDR2 SQIVND (reference sequence). CDR3 in DNA: TGTGCCTCGAAACCCCAGGACAGGGGCCCGGGGGCTTTCTTT. Amino acid sequence: CASKPQDRGPGAFF. Full variable domain (rest looked up from reference TRBV19 and TRBJ1-1): DGGITQSPKYLFRKEGQNVTLSCEQNLNHDAMYWYRQDPGQGLRLIYYSQIVNDFQKGDIAEGYSVSREKKESFPLTVTSAQKNPTAFYLCASKPQDRGPGAFFGQGTRLTVV.

The chain employs TRBV29-1 and TRBJ2-2; no definite D call. CDR3 length: 12 amino acids. V shed 4 bases and J shed 6 bases, with 9 bases lying between them. Germline CDR1 reads SQVTM; CDR2 reads ANQGSEA. The DNA of the CDR3 is TGCAGCGTTGTGAGCGATCCCGGGGAGCTGTTTTTT. Translation: CSVVSDPGELFF.

The V and J genes are TRBV6-5 and TRBJ2-1, with a tentative D call TRBD1 (6 bases). CDR1 MNHEY and CDR2 SVGAGI come from the germline V gene. The CDR3 sequence is 15 residues long. The CDR3 reads CATRGSALPGNEQFF. The CDR3 DNA is TGTGCAACCAGGGGCTCGGCACTTCCTGGCAATGAGCAGTTCTTC.

This clone was picked up a small number of times. V and J are TRBV12-5 and TRBJ1-1, with 7 bases fitting TRBD1. The germline CDR1 and CDR2 sequences are LGHNT and FRNRAP. V was pared by 5 bases and J by 5 bases, with 5 bases of the junction left unmatched. This CDR3 is built from 13 residues. The CDR3 loop reads CASGPGGGTEAFF. CDR3 in DNA: TGTGCTAGTGGTCCAGGGGGTGGGACTGAAGCTTTCTTT.

V usage is TRBV19 and J usage is TRBJ2-1; D gene uncertain. The germline CDR1 and CDR2 sequences are LNHDA and SQIVND (reference sequence). V shed 5 bases and J shed 0 bases, with 11 bases lying between them. This CDR3 is built from 15 residues. The CDR3 bases are TGTGCCAGTAGTTTTTTTTTGAGCTCCTACAATGAGCAGTTCTTC. Residues: CASSFFLSSYNEQFF.

This clone was recorded only once. The chain couples TRBV7-9 to TRBJ1-1, with 10 bases aligning to TRBD1. V was clipped by 4 bases and J by 11 bases; unmatched bases: 13. This CDR3 contains 15 residues. Looked up from germline, CDR1 is SEHNR and CDR2 is FQNEAQ (reference sequence). The CDR3 region is CASSSTVLGQGVAFF. The CDR3 coding sequence is TGTGCCAGCAGCTCTACCGTTTTAGGACAGGGGGTTGCTTTCTTT.

The genes are TRBV19 and TRBJ1-1; D is unresolved. CDR1 and CDR2 from the germline V gene are LNHDA and SQIVND (reference sequence). This CDR3 spans 13 amino acids. V was clipped by 2 bases and J by 7 bases, with 11 bases between them. In nucleotides, the CDR3 is TGTGCCAGTAGTATAAGCGGCGCCTATGAAGCTTTCTTT. It codes for CASSISGAYEAFF.

The gene calls are TRBV6-5 and TRBJ2-5, with TRBD2 matching 11 bases. Losses at the gene ends were 6 bases for V and 11 bases for J; bases not matched to a gene: 11. Germline CDR1 and CDR2: MNHEY and SVGAGI. CDR3 size: 14 residues. The CDR3: CASRIAGGPTKQYF. As DNA, the CDR3 is TGTGCCAGCAGAATAGCGGGAGGGCCCACGAAGCAGTACTTC.

The table lists this clone with a count of one. The chain uses TRBV7-2 and TRBJ2-7, with 10 positions matching TRBD2. CDR1 is SGHTA and CDR2 is FQGNSA in the germline V gene. With 6 bases clipped from V and 2 bases from J, the junction kept 4 bases outside the gene matches. This CDR3 has 14 amino acids. The CDR3 region is CASRTAGGPYEQYF. For the CDR3, the DNA is TGTGCCAGCAGGACAGCGGGAGGGCCCTACGAGCAGTACTTC.

This sequence joins TRBV10-2 and TRBJ1-2, with 7 bases matching TRBD1. This CDR3 is 15 amino acids long. Germline V lookup: CDR1 WSHSY, CDR2 SAAADI. Trimming removed 4 bases from V and 6 bases from J; junction bases left unmatched: 11. The CDR3 reads CASSVLQGIGDGYTF. The CDR3 DNA is TGCGCCAGCAGTGTCTTACAGGGGATTGGCGATGGCTACACCTTC.